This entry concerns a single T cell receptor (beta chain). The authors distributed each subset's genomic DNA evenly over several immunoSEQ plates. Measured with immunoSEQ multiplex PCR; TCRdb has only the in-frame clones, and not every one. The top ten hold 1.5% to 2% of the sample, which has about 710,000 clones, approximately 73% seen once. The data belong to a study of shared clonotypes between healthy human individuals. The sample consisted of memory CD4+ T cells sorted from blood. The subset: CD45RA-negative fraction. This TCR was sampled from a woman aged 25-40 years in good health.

Written as DNA, the CDR3 is TGTGCCAGTCGAACTGGACAGGCCTTCCTGGAGCAGTACTTC. Translation: CASRTGQAFLEQYF. The chain is built from TRBV28 and TRBJ2-7, with TRBD1 identical over 7 bases. The V gene end was trimmed by 9 bases and the J gene end by 7 bases; junction bases not matched to a gene: 15. The germline V gene encodes CDR1 MDHEN and CDR2 SYDVKM. This CDR3 is built from 14 residues.